Listed below are T cell receptor beta chains from one sample, sequenced in a study of T cell repertoires in cytomegalovirus infection. In TCRdb, the reads were re-called with MiXCR into one record per CDR3 protein. Among around 340,000 distinct CDR3 sequences listed, around 29% were seen once. These receptors' targets are unknown. The sample here was cultured PBMCs, taken from culture after CMV antigen stimulation. The receptors derive from a human donor in good health (CMV status not recorded). Some clones in this sample may be carry-over from other donors' samples. Both conserved end residues are part of each CDR3. D genes are given only for firm matches. Not all rows give a size; the values are once, few, many and, for expanded clones, a class.

clone_size: NA; d_call: NA; v_call: TRBV12-3/TRBV12-4; j_call: TRBJ2-1; cdr3_nt: TGTGCCAGCAGTTTTGGGGACTGGGCCTCCTACAATGAGCAGTTCTTC; cdr3_aa: CASSFGDWASYNEQFF
clone_size: few; d_call: NA; v_call: TRBV20-1; j_call: TRBJ2-7; cdr3_nt: TGCAGTGCTAGAGTAGGCGGTGGGCACTCCTACGAGCAGTACTTC; cdr3_aa: CSARVGGGHSYEQYF
clone_size: NA; d_call: TRBD2; v_call: TRBV7-4; j_call: TRBJ2-3; cdr3_nt: TGTGCCAGCAGCTTAAATAGCGGGAGCGCAGATACGCAGTATTTT; cdr3_aa: CASSLNSGSADTQYF
clone_size: few; d_call: NA; v_call: TRBV7-9; j_call: TRBJ1-6; cdr3_nt: TGTGCCAGCAGAGCTTTGAAGGAGGGGAGAAATTCACCCCTCCACTTT; cdr3_aa: CASRALKEGRNSPLHF
clone_size: NA; d_call: TRBD2; v_call: TRBV2; j_call: TRBJ2-2; cdr3_nt: TGTGCCAGCAGTCGGGAGGGCCGGGTCGGGGAGCTGTTTTTT; cdr3_aa: CASSREGRVGELFF
clone_size: NA; d_call: TRBD1; v_call: TRBV27; j_call: TRBJ1-1; cdr3_nt: TGTGCCAGCAGGGGGGACAGGGGGCGAGTAAACACTGAAGCTTTCTTT; cdr3_aa: CASRGDRGRVNTEAFF
clone_size: NA; d_call: TRBD1; v_call: TRBV5-1; j_call: TRBJ1-3; cdr3_nt: TGCGCCAGCAGTCCTGACAGGGCAGGCTCTGGAAACACCATATATTTT; cdr3_aa: CASSPDRAGSGNTIYF
clone_size: NA; d_call: TRBD1; v_call: TRBV5-1; j_call: TRBJ1-6; cdr3_nt: TGCGCCAGCAGCCCTTCCGGGACAGGGGCATCACCCCTCCACTTT; cdr3_aa: CASSPSGTGASPLHF
clone_size: NA; d_call: NA; v_call: TRBV4-2; j_call: TRBJ2-1; cdr3_nt: TGTGCCAGCAGCCAAGAATGGTCGGGGGGCCATGAGCAGTTCTTC; cdr3_aa: CASSQEWSGGHEQFF
clone_size: few; d_call: TRBD1; v_call: TRBV10-3; j_call: TRBJ2-7; cdr3_nt: TGTGCCAGCCGTGGGACAGGGGTCTACGAGCAGTACTTC; cdr3_aa: CASRGTGVYEQYF
clone_size: NA; d_call: NA; v_call: TRBV6-2/TRBV6-3; j_call: TRBJ2-7; cdr3_nt: TGTGCCAGCAGTTACTCGAACAGCTTACGTGAGCAGTACTTC; cdr3_aa: CASSYSNSLREQYF
clone_size: NA; d_call: NA; v_call: TRBV11-3; j_call: TRBJ2-1; cdr3_nt: TGTGCCAGCAGCGGGAGGGGGGAGCGGAGGGGACCTTCCTACAATGAGCAGTTCTTC; cdr3_aa: CASSGRGERRGPSYNEQFF
clone_size: NA; d_call: NA; v_call: TRBV10-3; j_call: TRBJ1-5; cdr3_nt: TGTGCCATCAGTGCGACTCTGGCCCAGCCCCAGCATTTT; cdr3_aa: CAISATLAQPQHF
clone_size: many; d_call: NA; v_call: TRBV7-9; j_call: TRBJ1-1; cdr3_nt: TGTGCCAGCAGCCCTTGGGACAAAATGAACACTGAAGCTTTCTTT; cdr3_aa: CASSPWDKMNTEAFF
clone_size: few; d_call: TRBD2; v_call: TRBV3-1; j_call: TRBJ2-7; cdr3_nt: TGTGCCAGCAGCCAGCGCGGGACTAGCGGGAATAGGAAGCAGTACTTC; cdr3_aa: CASSQRGTSGNRKQYF
clone_size: NA; d_call: NA; v_call: TRBV20-1; j_call: TRBJ1-2; cdr3_nt: TGCAGTGCTAGTGCCGGGTATGGCTACACCTTC; cdr3_aa: CSASAGYGYTF
clone_size: NA; d_call: NA; v_call: TRBV7-3; j_call: TRBJ2-1; cdr3_nt: TGTGCCAGCAGAATTGGTCAGAGCTCCTACAATGAGCAGTTCTTC; cdr3_aa: CASRIGQSSYNEQFF
clone_size: NA; d_call: TRBD2; v_call: TRBV6-6; j_call: TRBJ2-1; cdr3_nt: TGTGCCAGCACCAAGAGGGGACTAGTTAACAATGAGCAGTTCTTC; cdr3_aa: CASTKRGLVNNEQFF
clone_size: NA; d_call: TRBD1; v_call: TRBV2; j_call: TRBJ1-5; cdr3_nt: TGTGCCAGCAGTGGACAGGGTCTGAGCAATCAGCCCCAGCATTTT; cdr3_aa: CASSGQGLSNQPQHF
clone_size: NA; d_call: TRBD2; v_call: TRBV7-9; j_call: TRBJ2-1; cdr3_nt: TGTGCCAGCAGCACTCGGGGTAGCGGGAGGTTCCCTCCGAAATACAATGAGCAGTTCTTC; cdr3_aa: CASSTRGSGRFPPKYNEQFF
clone_size: few; d_call: NA; v_call: TRBV27; j_call: TRBJ2-5; cdr3_nt: TGTGCCAGCAGTTTAAACTTCCAAGAGACCCAGTACTTC; cdr3_aa: CASSLNFQETQYF
clone_size: few; d_call: NA; v_call: TRBV15; j_call: TRBJ2-1; cdr3_nt: TGTGCCACCAGCAGAGGCTACAATGAGCAGTTCTTC; cdr3_aa: CATSRGYNEQFF
clone_size: NA; d_call: TRBD1; v_call: TRBV12-3/TRBV12-4; j_call: TRBJ1-1; cdr3_nt: TGTGCCAGCAGTTTAGCGCGGGCAGGGGGTAGGTCAACGGCTGAAGCTTGCTTT; cdr3_aa: CASSLARAGGRSTAEACF
clone_size: few; d_call: NA; v_call: TRBV14; j_call: TRBJ2-1; cdr3_nt: TGTGCCAGCAGCCAAGTTAAGAGACACTCAGGCCGTGAGCAGTTCTTC; cdr3_aa: CASSQVKRHSGREQFF
clone_size: NA; d_call: TRBD1; v_call: TRBV20-1; j_call: TRBJ2-1; cdr3_nt: TGCAGTGGGGGGACAGGGACGATTGAGCAGTTCTTC; cdr3_aa: CSGGTGTIEQFF
clone_size: few; d_call: NA; v_call: TRBV7-9; j_call: TRBJ2-1; cdr3_nt: TGTGCCAGCAGTTCCGGGGCCAATGAGCAGTTCTTC; cdr3_aa: CASSSGANEQFF
clone_size: many; d_call: NA; v_call: TRBV7-2; j_call: TRBJ1-2; cdr3_nt: TGTGCCAGCAGCTTTGGAGATTATGGCTACACCTTC; cdr3_aa: CASSFGDYGYTF
clone_size: many; d_call: NA; v_call: TRBV7-8; j_call: TRBJ2-1; cdr3_nt: TGTGCCAGCAGCTTAGATGGAGGCTGGCCCTCCTACAATGAGCAGTTCTTC; cdr3_aa: CASSLDGGWPSYNEQFF
clone_size: few; d_call: TRBD2; v_call: TRBV4-2; j_call: TRBJ2-5; cdr3_nt: TGTGCCAGCAGCTCGGGACTAGCGGGAGAACAAGAGACCCAGTACTTC; cdr3_aa: CASSSGLAGEQETQYF
clone_size: NA; d_call: NA; v_call: TRBV19; j_call: TRBJ2-1; cdr3_nt: TGTGCCAGTAGTATAGATGTCTACAATGAGCAGTTCTTC; cdr3_aa: CASSIDVYNEQFF
clone_size: NA; d_call: NA; v_call: TRBV10-3; j_call: TRBJ2-7; cdr3_nt: TGTGCCATCAGTGAGTCTATAGGGCGGGACGAGCAGTACTTC; cdr3_aa: CAISESIGRDEQYF
clone_size: many; d_call: NA; v_call: TRBV7-2; j_call: TRBJ1-2; cdr3_nt: TGTGCCAGCTTCCCTCCGGGGGAACCCTATGGCTACACCTTC; cdr3_aa: CASFPPGEPYGYTF
clone_size: few; d_call: NA; v_call: TRBV7-8; j_call: TRBJ1-4; cdr3_nt: TGTGCCAGCAGCCCTTTAAGGTGGCGGCAAGCAACTAATGAAAAACTGTTTTTT; cdr3_aa: CASSPLRWRQATNEKLFF
clone_size: NA; d_call: TRBD2; v_call: TRBV5-4; j_call: TRBJ2-1; cdr3_nt: TGTGCCAGCAGCTTGGGTAGCGGGCCCTCCTGGGGTGAGCAGTTCTTC; cdr3_aa: CASSLGSGPSWGEQFF
clone_size: few; d_call: NA; v_call: TRBV12-3/TRBV12-4; j_call: TRBJ1-5; cdr3_nt: TGTGCCAGCAGGACCGGGTCTACAGGGAGAGGACAGCCCCAGCATTTT; cdr3_aa: CASRTGSTGRGQPQHF
clone_size: NA; d_call: NA; v_call: TRBV7-9; j_call: TRBJ2-7; cdr3_nt: TGTGCCAGCAGCTCCGAGGCGCAAAGCTCCTACGAGCAGTACTTC; cdr3_aa: CASSSEAQSSYEQYF
clone_size: few; d_call: TRBD2; v_call: TRBV6-2/TRBV6-3; j_call: TRBJ2-1; cdr3_nt: TGTGCCAGCAGTTACAGGTCTAGCGGGGGGTCCAATGAGCAGTTCTTC; cdr3_aa: CASSYRSSGGSNEQFF
clone_size: NA; d_call: NA; v_call: TRBV15; j_call: TRBJ1-1; cdr3_nt: TGTGCCACCAGCAGACCCACGGGACGGCGCAACACTGAAGCTTTCTTT; cdr3_aa: CATSRPTGRRNTEAFF
clone_size: NA; d_call: NA; v_call: TRBV24-1; j_call: TRBJ1-5; cdr3_nt: TGTGCCACCAGTGATTCCGGGAGAAATCAGCCCCAGCATTTT; cdr3_aa: CATSDSGRNQPQHF
clone_size: NA; d_call: NA; v_call: TRBV7-2; j_call: TRBJ2-3; cdr3_nt: TGTGCCAGCAGCTTAGGGGTTTCTACGCAGTATTTT; cdr3_aa: CASSLGVSTQYF
clone_size: few; d_call: TRBD2; v_call: TRBV4-2; j_call: TRBJ2-1; cdr3_nt: TGTGCCAGCAGCCAAGATAACCCCCTAGCGGGGGGGCTTCTTTACAATGAGCAGTTCTTC; cdr3_aa: CASSQDNPLAGGLLYNEQFF
clone_size: NA; d_call: TRBD1; v_call: TRBV20-1; j_call: TRBJ1-2; cdr3_nt: TGCAGTGCCCCAAATGCTCCGACAGGGATTCGAGGCTACACCTTC; cdr3_aa: CSAPNAPTGIRGYTF
clone_size: NA; d_call: NA; v_call: TRBV12-3/TRBV12-4; j_call: TRBJ1-6; cdr3_nt: TGTGCCAGCAGTCCCGGCGGGATCTCTAATTCACCCCTCCACTTT; cdr3_aa: CASSPGGISNSPLHF
clone_size: many; d_call: NA; v_call: TRBV28; j_call: TRBJ1-6; cdr3_nt: TGTGCCAGCAGTTTAAACAGAGGCAATAATTCACCCCTCCACTTT; cdr3_aa: CASSLNRGNNSPLHF
clone_size: NA; d_call: NA; v_call: TRBV7-9; j_call: TRBJ2-7; cdr3_nt: TGTGCCAGCAGCGCTAACAGGGAATTGGACTTC; cdr3_aa: CASSANRELDF